Below, one T cell receptor (beta chain) is given with its context. Its cognate antigen is unknown. Individual cDNA molecules each received unique molecular identifiers attached to them. One entry per CDR3 protein results from TCRdb running MiXCR on the 5' RACE reads. The data hold about 100,000 distinct CDR3 sequences, with around 12% observed a single time. This sample was taken from a study of early T cells in non-severe SARS-CoV-2 infection. Study details: Investigators sequenced bulk RNA drawn from unsorted whole blood, and chains remained unpaired.

The trim removed 7 bases at V and 7 bases at J, leaving 9 bases unmatched. CDR3 size: 13 residues. The V gene's germline CDR1 is MNHEY and CDR2 SMNVEV (reference sequence). Study results and caveats: Missing private and CD4 specificities, VDJdb matching favored anti-spike CD8 responses.

V gene TRBV27 combines with J gene TRBJ1-2; 7 bases fit TRBD1. The sequencing sample was made of whole blood. This TCR came from an adult who was a healthcare worker with PCR-confirmed SARS-CoV-2 infection or an uninfected control (not recorded which). The CDR3 coding sequence is TGTGCCAGCACCCCGACAGGGTTCTCTGGCTACACCTTC. It translates to CASTPTGFSGYTF.